A selection of T cell receptor beta chains follows, all from one sample in a study of blood T cell repertoires in COVID-19. TCRdb keeps only in-frame clones here, not all; method: immunoSEQ multiplex PCR. The data hold more than 45,000 clones, with 85% to 90% observed a single time. Sequencing input: peripheral blood. The receptors derive from a man in his 60s with acute or convalescent COVID-19. Each CDR3 is given with its conserved first and last residue. The order of the fields is V gene, CDR3 length, J gene, CDR3 protein.

V: TRBV7-3; length: 15; J: TRBJ2-3; CDR3: CASSFGGQSTDTQYF
V: TRBV12-3/TRBV12-4; length: 13; J: TRBJ1-1; CDR3: CASSLEYYPEAFF
V: TRBV3-1/TRBV3-2; length: 14; J: TRBJ2-4; CDR3: CASAWVGDKNIQYF
V: TRBV7-2; length: 16; J: TRBJ2-1; CDR3: CASSLGLAGDYNEQFF
V: TRBV4-3; length: 16; J: TRBJ1-6; CDR3: CASSQGGGTYNSPLHF
V: TRBV7-3; length: 14; J: TRBJ1-1; CDR3: CASRPDRVSTEAFF
V: TRBV2; length: 15; J: TRBJ2-3; CDR3: CASSVDSGSADTQYF
V: TRBV7-2; length: 14; J: TRBJ2-2; CDR3: CASSLDQGWGELFF
V: TRBV5-6; length: 17; J: TRBJ2-3; CDR3: CASSSPRDSPSTDTQYF
V: TRBV7-9; length: 14; J: TRBJ2-1; CDR3: CASSLAGDVYEQFF